A single sample gave rise to the 7 T cell receptor beta chains below, sequenced in a study of shared clonotypes between healthy human individuals. The table came from immunoSEQ multiplex PCR; TCRdb's copy has only in-frame clones and leaves some out. This sample yields 1,500,000 or so clones, of which around 97% are seen a single time; approximately 1% belongs to the top ten. The material sequenced was naive CD4+ T cells sorted from blood. Documented subset: CD45RA+ positively selected. These receptors all stem from a man aged 30 to 39 in good health.

The chain combines TRBV7-2 with TRBJ2-2; TRBD2 agrees at 8 bases. CDR3 length: 16 residues. The V gene end was trimmed by 5 bases and the J gene end by 0 bases; junction bases not matched to a gene: 5. The germline gives CDR1 SGHTA, CDR2 FQGNSA. CDR3 DNA: TGTGCCAGCAGCGCACGACTAGCGACGAACACCGGGGAGCTGTTTTTT. Its protein product is CASSARLATNTGELFF.

The CDR3 bases are TGCGCCAGCAGCCAAGGGGACAGAGCAACCGAGCAGTACTTC. Amino acid sequence: CASSQGDRATEQYF. The chain recombines TRBV4-3 with TRBJ2-7, with 7 bases matching TRBD1. The CDR3 sequence is 14 residues long. The V gene end was trimmed by 1 base and the J gene end by 6 bases; junction bases not matched to a gene: 6. CDR1 is LGHNA, CDR2 YSLEER, per germline.

This clone was found a few times. The chain is built from TRBV28 and TRBJ1-2; D is unclear. This CDR3 is built from 15 residues. CDR1 is MDHEN and CDR2 is SYDVKM in the germline V gene. Trimming removed 5 bases from V and 0 bases from J, with 13 bases in between. The CDR3, as DNA: TGTGCCAGCAGTCTATACGACCGACCTAACTATGGCTACACCTTC. It translates to CASSLYDRPNYGYTF.

The rearrangement uses TRBV21-1 and TRBJ2-1; the D segment call TRBD2 is taken from the table without a DNA check. TRBV21-1 is annotated as a pseudogene. This CDR3 is built from 19 residues. CDR3 in amino acids: CASSKVPLAGGRHSDEQFF. The CDR3 bases are TGTGCCAGCAGCAAAGTCCCGCTAGCGGGAGGGCGACACTCCGATGAGCAGTTCTTC.

This chain uses TRBV11-3 with TRBJ2-7; D gene ambiguous. There are 15 residues in the CDR3. The germline V and J ends were trimmed by 0 bases and 2 bases, with 11 bases remaining between them. Germline V gives CDR1 SGHNT, CDR2 YENEEA. CDR3 protein: CASSLDSSRAYEQYF. The CDR3 bases are TGTGCCAGCAGCTTAGACAGTAGCCGTGCCTACGAGCAGTACTTC.

The chain links TRBV6-1 to TRBJ2-1, with TRBD2 matching over 9 bases. The CDR3 consists of 16 residues. CDR1 and CDR2 (germline): MNHNS, SASEGT. The V and J ends lost 1 base and 3 bases, in that order; junction bases with no gene match: 4. CDR3 nucleotides: TGTGCCAGCAGTGAAGATAGCGGGAGACTCTACAATGAGCAGTTCTTC. Amino acid sequence: CASSEDSGRLYNEQFF.

In the case of this clone: The sample holds other DNA sequences that translate to the same CDR3. V gene TRBV4-1 combines with J gene TRBJ1-4; D gene unclear. Germline lookup yields CDR1 MGHRA and CDR2 YSYEKL. This CDR3 is 13 amino acids long. Trimming pared 1 base from V and 6 bases from J, leaving 6 bases between. CDR3 protein: CASSQVLDEKLFF. The CDR3, as DNA: TGCGCCAGCAGCCAAGTTTTGGATGAAAAACTGTTTTTT.